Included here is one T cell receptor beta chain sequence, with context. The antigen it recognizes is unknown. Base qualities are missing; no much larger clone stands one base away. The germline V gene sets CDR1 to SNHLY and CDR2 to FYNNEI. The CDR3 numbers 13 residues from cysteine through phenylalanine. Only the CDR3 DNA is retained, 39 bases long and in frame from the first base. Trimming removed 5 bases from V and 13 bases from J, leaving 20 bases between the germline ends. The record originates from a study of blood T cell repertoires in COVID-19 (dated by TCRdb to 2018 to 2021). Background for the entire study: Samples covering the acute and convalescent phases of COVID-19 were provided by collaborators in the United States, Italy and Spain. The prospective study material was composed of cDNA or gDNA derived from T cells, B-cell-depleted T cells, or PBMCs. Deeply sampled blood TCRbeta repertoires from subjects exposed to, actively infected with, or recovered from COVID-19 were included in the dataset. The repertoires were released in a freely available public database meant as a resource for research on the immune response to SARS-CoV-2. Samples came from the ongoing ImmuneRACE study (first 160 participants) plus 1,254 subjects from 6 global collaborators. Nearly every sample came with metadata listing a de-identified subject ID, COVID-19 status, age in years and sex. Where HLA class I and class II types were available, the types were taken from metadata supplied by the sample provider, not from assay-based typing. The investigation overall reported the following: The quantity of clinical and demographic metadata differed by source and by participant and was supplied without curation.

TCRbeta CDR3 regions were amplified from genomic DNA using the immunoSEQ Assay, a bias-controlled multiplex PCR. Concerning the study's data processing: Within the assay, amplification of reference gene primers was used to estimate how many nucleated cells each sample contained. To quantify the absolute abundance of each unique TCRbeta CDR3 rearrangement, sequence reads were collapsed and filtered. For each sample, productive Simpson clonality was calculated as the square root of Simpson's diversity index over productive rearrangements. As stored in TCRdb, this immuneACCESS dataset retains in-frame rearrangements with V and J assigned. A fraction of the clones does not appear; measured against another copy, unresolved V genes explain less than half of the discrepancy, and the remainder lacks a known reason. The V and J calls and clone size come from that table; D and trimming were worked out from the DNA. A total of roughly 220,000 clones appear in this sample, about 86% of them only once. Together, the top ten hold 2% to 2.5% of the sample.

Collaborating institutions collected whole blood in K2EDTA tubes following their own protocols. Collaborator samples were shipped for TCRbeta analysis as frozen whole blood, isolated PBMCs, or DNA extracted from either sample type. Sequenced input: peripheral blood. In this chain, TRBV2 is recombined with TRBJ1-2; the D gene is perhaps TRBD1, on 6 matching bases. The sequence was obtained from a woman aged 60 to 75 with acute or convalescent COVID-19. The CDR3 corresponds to CASSIRQAEVRTF. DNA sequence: TGTGCCAGCAGTATACGACAGGCTGAGGTGCGCACCTTC. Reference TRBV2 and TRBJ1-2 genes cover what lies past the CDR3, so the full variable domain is EPEVTQTPSHQVTQMGQEVILRCVPISNHLYFYWYRQILGQKVEFLVSFYNNEISEKSEIFDDQFSVERPDGSNFTLKIRSTKLEDSAMYFCASSIRQAEVRTFGSGTRLTVV.